The 9 T cell receptor beta chains presented below share a single source sample, sequenced in a study of blood T cell repertoires in COVID-19. Sequencing was performed with immunoSEQ multiplex PCR; in TCRdb, only in-frame clones are kept and a portion is missing. The sample consists of more than 200,000 clones, roughly 80% of them appearing once. The specimen was peripheral blood. These receptors originate from a middle-aged man with active or convalescent COVID-19.

The chain uses TRBV5-4 and TRBJ1-2, with a weak D call TRBD1 (5 bases). CDR3 length: 14 amino acids. CDR1 is SGHNT and CDR2 is YYREEE in the germline V gene (reference sequence). The V end was cut by 0 bases, the J end by 8 bases, with 14 bases between. CDR3 DNA sequence: TGTGCCAGCAGCTTGGGACAGACAACTATGGGCTACACCTTC. Residues: CASSLGQTTMGYTF.

This sequence joins TRBV10-3 and TRBJ2-7, with 11 bases aligning to TRBD2. Germline V gene data show CDR1 as ENHRY and CDR2 as SYGVKD. Trimming at V came to 10 bases and at J to 5 bases, leaving 10 bases not matched to a gene. The CDR3 covers 14 residues. Written as DNA, the CDR3 is TGTGCCAGTAAACCGGGACTAGCGGTGAACGAGCAGTACTTC. This translates into CASKPGLAVNEQYF.

This clone was seen only once. V gene TRBV24-1 combines with J gene TRBJ1-2, with D possibly matching TRBD1 (6 bases). The CDR3 extends over 17 amino acids. CDR1 is KGHDR, CDR2 SFDVKD, per germline. Trimming took 4 bases from V and 5 from J, leaving 22 bases between them. The chain's CDR3 is CATSDAKTGHDHYGYTF. CDR3 DNA: TGTGCCACCAGTGACGCCAAGACAGGACACGACCATTATGGCTACACCTTC.

The chain combines TRBV4-2 with TRBJ2-7, with D possibly being TRBD2 (6 bases). The CDR3 loop spans 12 amino acids. V shed 4 bases and J shed 6 bases, with 10 bases lying between them. Germline CDR1 is LGHNA and CDR2 is YNFKEQ. CDR3 coding DNA: TGTGCCAGCAGCCCCGCCGGGGGCGAGCAGTACTTC. Amino acid sequence: CASSPAGGEQYF.

The DNA for the CDR3 is TGTGCCAGAAGCTCTTCGTTCGGGGGGGCCCATCCTGGGGTCGGGGAGCTGTTTTTT. It specifies CARSSSFGGAHPGVGELFF. The genes are TRBV5-3 and TRBJ2-2; 8 bases match TRBD2. TRBV5-3 is an ORF for which the function is uncertain. V dropped 3 bases and J dropped 7; count of bases not matched to a gene: 20. CDR3 size: 19 residues.

CDR3 amino acids: CASSQAERGQPGELFF. In DNA form, the CDR3 reads TGTGCCAGCAGCCAAGCGGAGCGGGGCCAACCCGGGGAGCTGTTTTTT. The chain employs TRBV4-2 and TRBJ2-2; 7 bases agree with TRBD2. Germline V lookup: CDR1 LGHNA, CDR2 YNFKEQ. The CDR3 loop spans 16 amino acids. V lost 1 base and J lost 6; bases outside the gene matches: 8.

The V call is TRBV24-1, the J call TRBJ2-3, with 8 bases identical to TRBD2. The CDR3 is made up of 16 amino acids. Germline CDR1 is KGHDR and CDR2 is SFDVKD. After removal of 1 base from V and 5 bases from J, the junction contained 7 bases not matched to a gene. The CDR3 protein is CATSDFSRGGRDTQYF. The CDR3 nucleotides read TGTGCCACCAGTGATTTTTCTCGCGGGGGGAGAGATACGCAGTATTTT.

This rearrangement joins TRBV27 to TRBJ2-7; the match to TRBD1 covers 9 bases. CDR3 size: 15 residues. Trimming cost V 2 bases and J 1 base; bases outside gene matches: 3. Germline V gene data show CDR1 as MNHEY and CDR2 as SMNVEV (reference sequence). The DNA for the CDR3 is TGTGCCAGCAGTTTAGACAGGGGGGGATCCTACGAGCAGTACTTC. It codes for CASSLDRGGSYEQYF.

The chain recombines TRBV7-8 with TRBJ2-3; 8 bases align to TRBD2. With V trimmed by 1 base and J by 3 bases, 6 bases remained unmatched. Germline V gene sequence: CDR1 SGHVS, CDR2 FQNEAQ. The CDR3 totals 16 residues. The CDR3 loop is CASSLVAGRGTDTQYF. The CDR3 nucleotides are TGTGCCAGCAGCTTAGTAGCGGGGCGGGGGACAGATACGCAGTATTTT.